This T cell receptor beta chain was found in a study of identical twins. TCRdb passed the 5' RACE reads through MiXCR, listing each CDR3 protein once. The sample contains about 470,000 distinct CDR3 sequences, 24% of which appear only once. V shed 5 bases and J 14 bases; nucleotides not matched to a gene: 18. Per germline, CDR1 SEHNR and CDR2 FQNEAQ (reference sequence). This CDR3 has 15 amino acids. The same specimen was also included in a second study, on T cells expressing NK-cell markers.

This clonotype originated in a woman aged 18-29 years in good health. This chain joins TRBV7-9 and TRBJ2-3; 8 bases align to TRBD1. The sample was CD4+ T cells sorted from blood. CDR3 coding DNA: TGTGCCAGCAGCCCACAGACAGGGGTCCTCGGGGCGTCGTATTTT. Amino acids: CASSPQTGVLGASYF.